Presented here are 20 T cell receptor beta chains from one specimen sequenced in a study of blood T cell repertoires in COVID-19. Profiled with immunoSEQ multiplex PCR; TCRdb holds only in-frame clones, not every one. The sample lists about 200,000 clones, about 80% occurring once. The sequenced material came from peripheral blood. These receptors were collected from a man aged 60 to 69 with acute or convalescent COVID-19.

Details on this clone: Within the sample, other DNA sequences also encode this same CDR3. The chain recombines TRBV5-1 with TRBJ2-3, with D possibly TRBD2 on 5 matching bases. This CDR3 has 14 amino acids. Between the trimmed V and J ends, which lost 2 bases and 2 bases, there was a span of 9 bases. Germline V CDR1 and CDR2: SGHRS, YFSETQ. The CDR3: CASSLGGLTDTQYF. The CDR3 nucleotides read TGCGCCAGCAGCTTAGGAGGACTCACAGATACGCAGTATTTT.

V gene TRBV2 combines with J gene TRBJ1-2, with D maybe TRBD1 (5 bases). V was pared by 8 bases and J by 8 bases, with 18 bases between. This CDR3 has 13 amino acids. CDR1 and CDR2 from the germline V gene are SNHLY and FYNNEI. The CDR3 DNA reads as TGTGCCAGCTTTCAATCGGGACTGAGGGGCTACACCTTC. As protein: CASFQSGLRGYTF.

The chain uses TRBV9 and TRBJ2-3; 11 nucleotides match TRBD2. The germline CDR1 and CDR2 sequences are SGDLS and YYNGEE. The CDR3 extends over 17 amino acids. J gave up 3 bases and V 4 bases, and 10 bases lay outside the gene matches. The CDR3 loop reads CASSYGTSGGLTDTQYF. In DNA form, the CDR3 reads TGTGCCAGCAGCTATGGGACTAGCGGAGGCCTTACAGATACGCAGTATTTT.

This clone was seen a single time. The chain links TRBV5-6 to TRBJ1-2; weak D call: TRBD1 (5 bases). The CDR3 sequence is 14 residues long. V gave up 0 bases and J gave up 4 bases, with 10 bases separating them. CDR1 is SGHDT, CDR2 YYEEEE, per germline. For the CDR3, the DNA is TGTGCCAGCAGCTTGGCTCAGGGTGTCTATGGCTACACCTTC. Translating it yields CASSLAQGVYGYTF. The complete variable domain, with remaining parts taken from reference TRBV5-6 and TRBJ1-2, reads DAGVTQSPTHLIKTRGQQVTLRCSPKSGHDTVSWYQQALGQGPQFIFQYYEEEERQRGNFPDRFSGHQFPNYSSELNVNALLLGDSALYLCASSLAQGVYGYTFGSGTRLTVV.

This clone was observed once. V and J are TRBV2 and TRBJ1-1, with 9 bases lining up with TRBD1. The CDR3 spans 14 residues. CDR1 is SNHLY, CDR2 FYNNEI, per germline. The trim removed 6 bases at V and 1 base at J, leaving 3 bases unmatched. The CDR3 spells CASRTQGANTEAFF. As DNA, the CDR3 is TGTGCCAGCAGGACACAGGGGGCGAACACTGAAGCTTTCTTT.

The chain joins TRBV6-5 to TRBJ1-1, with 11 positions matching TRBD1. The CDR3 has 15 residues. V was pared by 0 bases and J by 6 bases, with 3 bases of the junction left unmatched. From germline, CDR1 is MNHEY and CDR2 SVGAGI. The chain's CDR3 is CASSYSGTGGAEAFF. Here the CDR3 DNA reads TGTGCCAGCAGTTACTCCGGGACAGGGGGAGCTGAAGCTTTCTTT.

The chain links TRBV18 to TRBJ1-5; TRBD1 might be the D (5 bases). Trimming shortened V by 2 bases and J by 1 base, and 6 bases separated the two germline ends. Germline V gene data show CDR1 as KGHSH and CDR2 as LQKENI. CDR3 length: 14 residues. In DNA, the CDR3 is TGTGCCAGCTCACCAGGGGGGAGCAATCAGCCCCAGCATTTT. It is translated as CASSPGGSNQPQHF.

The gene calls are TRBV18 and TRBJ2-7, with 9 bases identical to TRBD1. J lost 4 bases, V lost 6 bases, and 10 bases had no gene match. CDR3 length: 15 residues. Germline CDR1 KGHSH, CDR2 LQKENI. The CDR3 region is CASSSTGGAGYEQYF. CDR3 nucleotide sequence: TGTGCCAGCTCGTCCACAGGGGGCGCAGGATACGAGCAGTACTTC.

This sequence joins TRBV28 and TRBJ1-5; D might be TRBD1 (5 bases). The CDR3 totals 13 residues. CDR1 is MDHEN and CDR2 is SYDVKM in the germline V gene. V was pared by 5 bases and J by 6 bases, with 11 bases between. DNA for the CDR3: TGTGCCAGCAGTAGACAGCGCGGTCAGCCCCAGCATTTT. This sequence encodes CASSRQRGQPQHF. Complete variable domain (other parts from reference TRBV28 and TRBJ1-5): DVKVTQSSRYLVKRTGEKVFLECVQDMDHENMFWYRQDPGLGLRLIYFSYDVKMKEKGDIPEGYSVSREKKERFSLILESASTNQTSMYLCASSRQRGQPQHFGDGTRLSIL.

The chain has TRBV6-2 or TRBV6-3 and TRBJ1-3; D is unresolved. The CDR3 is 15 residues long. Germline V gives CDR1 MNHEY, CDR2 SVGEGT. V gave up 6 bases and J gave up 8 bases, with 20 bases separating them. CDR3 protein: CASSLSRGDADTIYF. The CDR3 DNA is TGTGCCAGCAGCCTCTCTCGCGGTGACGCGGACACCATATATTTT.

This clone came up many times. This chain uses TRBV14 with TRBJ1-3; D possibly corresponds to TRBD1 (6 bases). The CDR3 sequence is 16 residues long. With 4 bases removed from V and 0 bases from J, the gap between germline ends came to 13 bases. CDR1 and CDR2 from the germline V gene are SGHDN and FVKESK. The CDR3 coding sequence is TGTGCCAGCAGCCTCCGGACAGCCTTCTCTGGAAACACCATATATTTT. Residues: CASSLRTAFSGNTIYF. Combining the CDR3 with reference TRBV14 and TRBJ1-3 gives the whole variable domain EAGVTQFPSHSVIEKGQTVTLRCDPISGHDNLYWYRRVMGKEIKFLLHFVKESKQDESGMPNNRFLAERTGGTYSTLKVQPAELEDSGVYFCASSLRTAFSGNTIYFGEGSWLTVV.

This chain links TRBV6-4 with TRBJ1-1, with 7 positions matching TRBD1. J lost 1 base, V lost 2 bases, and 7 bases had no gene match. The length of the CDR3 is 16 residues. Per the germline V gene, CDR1 is MRHNA and CDR2 is SNTAGT. DNA of the CDR3: TGTGCCAGCAGTGACCCACCAACAGGGGAGAACACTGAAGCTTTCTTT. Protein product: CASSDPPTGENTEAFF.

This clone has more than one count but fewer than ten. This chain uses TRBV15 with TRBJ1-5; TRBD1 matches 7 bases. The V and J ends lost 0 bases and 6 bases, in that order; junction bases with no gene match: 5. This CDR3 has 15 residues. The germline gives CDR1 LNHNV, CDR2 YYDKDF (reference sequence). The CDR3 here is CATSRDRQGGQPQHF. DNA of the CDR3: TGTGCCACCAGCAGAGATCGACAGGGAGGTCAGCCCCAGCATTTT. The full variable domain, completed using reference TRBV15 and TRBJ1-5, is DAMVIQNPRYQVTQFGKPVTLSCSQTLNHNVMYWYQQKSSQAPKLLFHYYDKDFNNEADTPDNFQSRRPNTSFCFLDIRSPGLGDTAMYLCATSRDRQGGQPQHFGDGTRLSIL.

V gene TRBV7-9 combines with J gene TRBJ2-1, with 15 positions matching TRBD2. Trimming at V came to 5 bases and at J to 15 bases, leaving 20 bases not matched to a gene. Germline CDR1 is SEHNR and CDR2 is FQNEAQ (reference sequence). The CDR3 spans 18 residues. The CDR3 sequence: CASSPHPRTSGRARWGFF. In DNA, the CDR3 is TGTGCCAGCAGCCCACACCCCCGGACTAGCGGGAGGGCCAGGTGGGGGTTCTTC.

The chain uses TRBV6-5 and TRBJ2-7, with TRBD2 matching over 8 bases. Germline CDR1 is MNHEY and CDR2 is SVGAGI. The CDR3 has 15 amino acids. V gave up 0 bases and J gave up 1 base; unmatched junction bases: 2. As DNA, the CDR3 is TGTGCCAGCAGTTACTCCGGGGGGGTATCCTACGAGCAGTACTTC. Its protein product is CASSYSGGVSYEQYF.

V and J are TRBV5-6 and TRBJ2-3; D is unresolved. V was clipped by 2 bases and J by 2 bases, with 12 bases between them. The length of the CDR3 is 15 residues. Germline V gives CDR1 SGHDT, CDR2 YYEEEE. CDR3 sequence reads: CASSFGVWATDTQYF. CDR3 nucleotides: TGTGCCAGCAGCTTTGGTGTATGGGCCACAGATACGCAGTATTTT.

The V gene is TRBV7-9, the J gene TRBJ2-5; 15 bases map to TRBD2. With 11 bases clipped from V and 5 bases from J, the junction kept 6 bases outside the gene matches. The CDR3 covers 14 residues. The germline V gene has CDR1 SEHNR and CDR2 FQNEAQ (reference sequence). As DNA, the CDR3 is TGTGCCGGGGGACTAGCGGGAGGAAGGGAGACCCAGTACTTC. Amino acids: CAGGLAGGRETQYF.

The chain combines TRBV20-1 with TRBJ2-7, with D unclear. The germline V gene encodes CDR1 DFQATT and CDR2 SNEGSKA (reference sequence). Trimming cost V 3 bases and J 1 base, with 4 bases left between them. CDR3 size: 11 residues. The CDR3 reads CSASPSYEQYF. The CDR3 DNA sequence: TGCAGTGCTAGTCCTTCCTACGAGCAGTACTTC.

This clone was observed a few times. The chain combines TRBV19 with TRBJ2-7; tentative D call: TRBD1 (5 bases). V dropped 5 bases and J dropped 7 bases, with 15 bases sitting between them. This CDR3 comprises 13 residues. Germline CDR1 is LNHDA and CDR2 is SQIVND (reference sequence). CDR3 in amino acids: CASSLPPPGEQYF. CDR3 DNA: TGTGCCAGTAGTCTGCCCCCCCCAGGGGAGCAGTACTTC. The entire variable domain, with the rest obtained from reference TRBV19 and TRBJ2-7, is as follows: DGGITQSPKYLFRKEGQNVTLSCEQNLNHDAMYWYRQDPGQGLRLIYYSQIVNDFQKGDIAEGYSVSREKKESFPLTVTSAQKNPTAFYLCASSLPPPGEQYFGPGTRLTVT.

This sequence joins TRBV6-5 and TRBJ2-3, with a tentative D call TRBD1 (6 bases). Germline V gene data show CDR1 as MNHEY and CDR2 as SVGAGI. The germline V and J ends were trimmed by 7 bases and 0 bases, with 14 bases remaining between them. The CDR3 runs 15 residues. CDR3 coding DNA: TGTGCCAGCACCCCCGGGACATCTAGCACAGATACGCAGTATTTT. Translated: CASTPGTSSTDTQYF.